The clone carrying this TCR beta chain was counted once. Sequencing used immunoSEQ multiplex PCR; TCRdb keeps in-frame clones, though not all of them. This sample carries roughly 220,000 clones, around 86% of them seen once, and the ten largest clones take around 5.7%. Between the trimmed V and J ends, which lost 1 base and 5 bases, there was a span of 11 bases. The CDR3 is made up of 14 amino acids. Germline-derived CDR1 and CDR2 are LNHDA and SQIVND (reference sequence). The data stem from a study of blood T cell repertoires in COVID-19. Study summary: T cells, B-cell-depleted T cells, or PBMCs provided the cDNA or gDNA that served as material.

Sequencing was performed on peripheral blood. The sequence was collected from a man older than 75 with acute or convalescent COVID-19. This chain connects TRBV19 to TRBJ1-1; TRBD1 might be the D (6 bases). The CDR3 DNA reads TGTGCCAGTAGTATAGTGGGGGGGCAAACTGAAGCTTTCTTT. Amino acids: CASSIVGGQTEAFF. The full variable domain, its missing parts supplied by reference TRBV19 and TRBJ1-1, is DGGITQSPKYLFRKEGQNVTLSCEQNLNHDAMYWYRQDPGQGLRLIYYSQIVNDFQKGDIAEGYSVSREKKESFPLTVTSAQKNPTAFYLCASSIVGGQTEAFFGQGTRLTVV.